Each of the 11 T cell receptor beta chains below was sequenced from the same sample in a study of cytomegalovirus exposure and HLA in healthy donors. The PCR had 60 Vbeta and 13 Jbeta primers. Generated by immunoSEQ multiplex PCR, the TCRdb table keeps only in-frame clones and is missing some. The data contain about 160,000 clones, around four fifths of them singletons. The specimen was PBMCs. The receptors derive from a male donor in good health and CMV-seronegative.

The sample holds one count of this clone. This chain links TRBV28 with TRBJ2-7; 7 nucleotides agree with TRBD2. V trimming: 7 bases; J trimming: 4 bases; junction bases outside the gene matches: 10. The CDR3 is 14 amino acids. Germline CDR1 reads MDHEN; CDR2 reads SYDVKM. The CDR3 coding sequence is TGTGCCAGCACTATTGGGGGGGAACGGTACGAGCAGTACTTC. It encodes CASTIGGERYEQYF.

The rearrangement uses TRBV10-1 and TRBJ1-5; the match to TRBD1 covers 7 bases. The CDR3 has 19 amino acids. Germline loops: CDR1 WNHNN, CDR2 SYGVQD (reference sequence). Trimming at V came to 0 bases and at J to 0 bases, leaving 11 bases not matched to a gene. DNA of the CDR3: TGCGCCAGCAGTGAGTCGGGGGGACAGTACTGCCTTAGCAATCAGCCCCAGCATTTT. Amino acids: CASSESGGQYCLSNQPQHF.

The rearrangement uses TRBV4-3 and TRBJ2-3, with 7 nucleotides matching TRBD1. The CDR3 loop spans 14 amino acids. Trimming at V came to 4 bases and at J to 1 base, leaving 2 bases not matched to a gene. From germline, CDR1 is LGHNA and CDR2 YSLEER. The CDR3 protein is CASSPGGGTDTQYF. In DNA form, the CDR3 reads TGCGCCAGCAGCCCAGGGGGAGGCACAGATACGCAGTATTTT.

A remark on this clone: This specimen includes other DNA sequences encoding the same CDR3. V gene TRBV9 combines with J gene TRBJ2-3, with 9 bases fitting TRBD2. Per germline, CDR1 SGDLS and CDR2 YYNGEE. The V and J ends lost 2 bases and 1 base, in that order; junction bases with no gene match: 2. This CDR3 has 15 amino acids. The CDR3 is CASSVRLAGTDTQYF. CDR3 bases: TGTGCCAGCAGCGTCCGACTAGCGGGCACAGATACGCAGTATTTT.

The CDR3 region is CASSQRVGETQYF. DNA for the CDR3: TGCGCCAGCAGCCAGAGGGTGGGGGAGACCCAGTACTTC. The rearrangement uses TRBV4-1 and TRBJ2-5, with D possibly being TRBD2 (5 bases). Trimming removed 3 bases from V and 5 bases from J, with 10 bases in between. The CDR3 contains 13 residues. Per the germline V gene, CDR1 is MGHRA and CDR2 is YSYEKL.

This clone appeared once. The chain uses TRBV7-2 and TRBJ2-2; 10 bases are a match to TRBD2. The CDR3 covers 15 residues. CDR1 and CDR2 (germline): SGHTA, FQGNSA. J lost 4 bases, V lost 2 bases, and 1 base had no gene match. The CDR3 bases are TGTGCCAGCAGCTTAACTAGCGGGACCACCGGGGAGCTGTTTTTT. The encoded protein is CASSLTSGTTGELFF.

This sequence joins TRBV18 and TRBJ1-1; possibly TRBD1 for D (6 bases). The CDR3 is made up of 12 amino acids. Trimming took 6 bases from V and 11 from J, leaving 16 bases between them. Germline V lookup: CDR1 KGHSH, CDR2 LQKENI. DNA for the CDR3: TGTGCCAGCTCTCCTTCGACAGGCAGCGCTTTCTTT. It encodes CASSPSTGSAFF. Drawing the rest from reference TRBV18 and TRBJ1-1, the complete variable domain is NAGVMQNPRHLVRRRGQEARLRCSPMKGHSHVYWYRQLPEEGLKFMVYLQKENIIDESGMPKERFSAEFPKEGPSILRIQQVVRGDSAAYFCASSPSTGSAFFGQGTRLTVV.

This rearrangement joins TRBV4-2 to TRBJ1-2; TRBD1 is a possible D gene (5 bases). CDR3 length: 18 amino acids. The V end was cut by 5 bases, the J end by 0 bases, with 22 bases between. Germline-derived CDR1 and CDR2 are LGHNA and YNFKEQ. The CDR3 sequence is CASSTRKSGGSANYGYTF. CDR3 nucleotides: TGTGCCAGCAGCACTAGAAAATCCGGGGGATCAGCTAACTATGGCTACACCTTC.

The J gene is TRBJ2-3, the V gene TRBV27; TRBD2 agrees at 14 bases. Trimming at V came to 6 bases and at J to 7 bases, leaving 6 bases not matched to a gene. Germline V CDR1 and CDR2: MNHEY, SMNVEV (reference sequence). The CDR3 runs to 15 residues. The CDR3 DNA reads as TGTGCCAGCAGATCGACTAGCGGGAGGGGATATACGCAGTATTTT. This sequence encodes CASRSTSGRGYTQYF.

The V and J genes are TRBV28 and TRBJ1-2, with TRBD1 matching 7 bases. Germline CDR1 is MDHEN and CDR2 is SYDVKM. CDR3 size: 14 residues. V was clipped by 5 bases and J by 3 bases; unmatched bases: 6. The CDR3 DNA follows: TGTGCCAGCAGTAGAGGGGGCGCTGACTATGGCTACACCTTC. Translation: CASSRGGADYGYTF.

V and J are TRBV4-1 and TRBJ1-5; D may be TRBD1 (5 bases). Germline CDR1 reads MGHRA; CDR2 reads YSYEKL. CDR3 length equals 16 residues. V lost 1 base and J 2 bases, leaving 12 bases between the germline ends. This CDR3 reads CASSQGGVYGNQPQHF. CDR3 bases: TGCGCCAGCAGCCAAGGGGGGGTGTATGGCAATCAGCCCCAGCATTTT.